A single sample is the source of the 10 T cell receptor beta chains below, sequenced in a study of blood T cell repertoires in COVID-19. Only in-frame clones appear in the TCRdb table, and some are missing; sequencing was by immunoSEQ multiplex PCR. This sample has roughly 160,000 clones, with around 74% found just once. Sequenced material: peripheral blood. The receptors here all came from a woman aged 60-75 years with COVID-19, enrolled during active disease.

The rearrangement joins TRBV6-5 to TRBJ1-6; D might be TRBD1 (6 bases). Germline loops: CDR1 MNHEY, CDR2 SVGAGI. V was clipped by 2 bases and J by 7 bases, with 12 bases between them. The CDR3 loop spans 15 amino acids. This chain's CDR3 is CASSYHRVLNSPLHF. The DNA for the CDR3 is TGTGCCAGCAGTTACCACAGGGTCCTCAATTCACCCCTCCACTTT.

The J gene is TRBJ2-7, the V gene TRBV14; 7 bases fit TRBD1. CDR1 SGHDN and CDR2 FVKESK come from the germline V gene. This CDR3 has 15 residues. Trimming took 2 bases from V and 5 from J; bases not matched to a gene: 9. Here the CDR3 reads CASSQSGTVGDEQYV. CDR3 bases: TGTGCCAGCAGCCAATCCGGGACAGTTGGAGACGAGCAGTACGTC.

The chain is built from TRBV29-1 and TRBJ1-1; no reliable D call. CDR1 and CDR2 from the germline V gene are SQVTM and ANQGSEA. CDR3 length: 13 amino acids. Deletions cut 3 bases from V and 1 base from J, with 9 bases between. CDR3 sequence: CSVDDNKNTEAFF. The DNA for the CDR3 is TGCAGCGTTGATGACAACAAGAACACTGAAGCTTTCTTT.

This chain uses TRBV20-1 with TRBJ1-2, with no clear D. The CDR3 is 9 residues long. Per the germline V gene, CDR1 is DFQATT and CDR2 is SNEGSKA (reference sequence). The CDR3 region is CKPSAGYTF. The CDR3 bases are TGCAAGCCCTCTGCTGGCTACACCTTC.

As DNA, the CDR3 is TGTGCCAGCAGTGAAAGTACTTTGGGCACAGATACGCAGTATTTT. Protein sequence: CASSESTLGTDTQYF. The chain is built from TRBV2 and TRBJ2-3; D gene ambiguous. The CDR3 sequence is 15 residues long. V lost 2 bases to trimming and J lost 1 base, with 10 bases between them. Germline loops: CDR1 SNHLY, CDR2 FYNNEI.

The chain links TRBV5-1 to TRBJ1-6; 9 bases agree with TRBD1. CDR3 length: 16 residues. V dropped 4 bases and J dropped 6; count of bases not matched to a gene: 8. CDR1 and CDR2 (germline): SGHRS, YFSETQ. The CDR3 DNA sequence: TGCGCCAGCAGCCCACGGACAGGGGCTGTTAATTCACCCCTCCACTTT. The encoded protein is CASSPRTGAVNSPLHF.

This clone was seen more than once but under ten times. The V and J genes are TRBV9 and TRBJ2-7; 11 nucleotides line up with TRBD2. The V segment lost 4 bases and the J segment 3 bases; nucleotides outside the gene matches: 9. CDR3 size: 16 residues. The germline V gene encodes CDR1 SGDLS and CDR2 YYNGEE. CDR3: CASSPTGTSGYYEQYF. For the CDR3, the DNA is TGTGCCAGCAGCCCCACCGGGACTAGCGGATACTACGAGCAGTACTTC.

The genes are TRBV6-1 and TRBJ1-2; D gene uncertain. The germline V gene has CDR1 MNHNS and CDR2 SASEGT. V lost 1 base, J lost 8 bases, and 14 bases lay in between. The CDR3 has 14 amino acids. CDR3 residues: CASSEGPVGEGYTF. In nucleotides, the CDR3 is TGTGCCAGCAGTGAAGGACCCGTAGGAGAAGGCTACACCTTC.

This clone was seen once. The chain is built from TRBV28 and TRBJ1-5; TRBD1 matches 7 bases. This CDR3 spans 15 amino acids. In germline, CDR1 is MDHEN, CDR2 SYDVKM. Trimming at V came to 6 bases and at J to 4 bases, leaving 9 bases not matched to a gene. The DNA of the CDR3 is TGTGCCAGCAGCCGCCCCGGGACAGAAAATCAGCCCCAGCATTTT. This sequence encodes CASSRPGTENQPQHF.

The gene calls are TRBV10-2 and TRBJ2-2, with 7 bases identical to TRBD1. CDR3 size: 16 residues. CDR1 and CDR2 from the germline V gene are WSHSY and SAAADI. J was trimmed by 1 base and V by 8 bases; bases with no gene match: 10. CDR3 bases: TGCGCCAGCTCTCTTACCTGGACAGGGAACACCGGGGAGCTGTTTTTT. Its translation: CASSLTWTGNTGELFF.